The 2 T cell receptor beta chains in this list originate from one sample, sequenced in a study of blood T cell repertoires in COVID-19. Method: immunoSEQ multiplex PCR; TCRdb's copy keeps in-frame clones and lacks some. The repertoire consists of 250,000 or so clones, with more than 75% occurring once and the leading ten covering just over 6.5%. The sample consisted of PBMCs or T cells enriched from blood (not recorded which). These receptors all stem from a woman aged 45-59 years who had been exposed to COVID-19.

A few counts support this clone. The CDR3 DNA reads as TGTGCCAGCAGTTACGGAAGAGGACAGGGCTCTAAGGGCTACACCTTC. It yields the protein CASSYGRGQGSKGYTF. The chain couples TRBV6-5 to TRBJ1-2; 8 bases map to TRBD1. The CDR3 runs to 16 residues. Germline V gene sequence: CDR1 MNHEY, CDR2 SVGAGI. V was clipped by 2 bases and J by 8 bases; unmatched bases: 13.

The V and J genes are TRBV19 and TRBJ1-2; D gene unclear. Between the trimmed V and J ends, which lost 3 bases and 4 bases, there was a span of 9 bases. The CDR3 is 13 residues long. CDR1 and CDR2 from the germline V gene are LNHDA and SQIVND (reference sequence). The CDR3: CASSIRTGYGYTF. As DNA, the CDR3 is TGTGCCAGTAGTATTCGGACTGGCTATGGCTACACCTTC.